This TCR beta chain was captured in a study of shared clonotypes between healthy human individuals. The study, taken as a whole, reports: Among the subsets, naive ones generally showed larger estimated richness than memory ones.

Comments on this clone: The antigen remains undetermined.

Data came from immunoSEQ multiplex PCR; TCRdb stores just in-frame clones and leaves some out. Among around 2.5 million clones, more than 85% were seen once, and the ten largest hold 0.35% to 0.45%. Splitting of CD4+ cells produced CD45RA+ naive and CD45RA-negative memory subsets. Between the trimmed V and J ends, which lost 1 base and 1 base, there was a span of 11 bases. The germline gives CDR1 SEHNR, CDR2 FQNEAQ (reference sequence). There are 15 residues in the CDR3. The sample was naive CD4+ T cells from PBMCs. Subset noted: CD45RA+ positively selected. The clonotype comes from a man between 18 and 29 years old in good health. Some clones in this sample may be carry-over from other donors' samples. J is TRBJ2-7 and V is TRBV7-9; possible D gene TRBD1, 6 bases. The CDR3 nucleotides read TGTGCCAGCAGCTTAGGGCCAGGGGCATCCTACGAGCAGTACTTC. Its protein is CASSLGPGASYEQYF. The entire variable domain, with the rest obtained from reference TRBV7-9 and TRBJ2-7, is as follows: DTGVSQNPRHKITKRGQNVTFRCDPISEHNRLYWYRQTLGQGPEFLTYFQNEAQLEKSRLLSDRFSAERPKGSFSTLEIQRTEQGDSAMYLCASSLGPGASYEQYFGPGTRLTVT.